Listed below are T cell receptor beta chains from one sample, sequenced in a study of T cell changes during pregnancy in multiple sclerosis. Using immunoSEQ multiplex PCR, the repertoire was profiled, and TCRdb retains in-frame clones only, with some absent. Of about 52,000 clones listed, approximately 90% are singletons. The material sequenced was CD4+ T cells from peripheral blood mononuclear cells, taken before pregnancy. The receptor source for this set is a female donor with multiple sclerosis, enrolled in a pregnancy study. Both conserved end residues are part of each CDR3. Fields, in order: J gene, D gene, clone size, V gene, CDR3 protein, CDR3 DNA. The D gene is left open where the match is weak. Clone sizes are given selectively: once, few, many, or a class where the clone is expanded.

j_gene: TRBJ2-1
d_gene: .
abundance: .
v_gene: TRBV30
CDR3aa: CAWSREYPSYNEQFF
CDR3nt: TGTGCCTGGAGCCGTGAGTACCCATCCTACAATGAGCAGTTCTTC

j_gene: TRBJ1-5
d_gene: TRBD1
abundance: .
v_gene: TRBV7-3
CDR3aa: CASSKTGEKNQPQHF
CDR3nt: TGTGCCAGCAGTAAGACAGGGGAGAAAAATCAGCCCCAGCATTTT

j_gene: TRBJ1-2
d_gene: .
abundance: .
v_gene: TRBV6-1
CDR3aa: CASRGTGLNF
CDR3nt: TGTGCCAGCAGGGGAACGGGACTCAACTTC

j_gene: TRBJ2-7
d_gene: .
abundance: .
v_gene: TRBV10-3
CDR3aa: CAISQRNSYEQYF
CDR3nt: TGTGCCATCAGTCAGCGGAACTCCTACGAGCAGTACTTC

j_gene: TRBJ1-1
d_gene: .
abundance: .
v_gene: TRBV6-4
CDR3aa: CASRREPGLNTEAFF
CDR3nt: TGTGCCAGCAGGCGGGAGCCAGGGCTGAACACTGAAGCTTTCTTT

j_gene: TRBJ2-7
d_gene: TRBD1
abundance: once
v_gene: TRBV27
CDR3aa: CASRPGQGGYEQYF
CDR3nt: TGTGCCAGCAGGCCGGGACAGGGGGGTTACGAGCAGTACTTC

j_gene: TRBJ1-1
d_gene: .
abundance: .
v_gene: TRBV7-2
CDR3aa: CASRSLGGGEAFF
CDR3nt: TGTGCCAGCAGATCCTTGGGGGGAGGTGAAGCTTTCTTT

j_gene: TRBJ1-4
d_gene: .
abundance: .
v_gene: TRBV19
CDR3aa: CASSPQALRGEKLFF
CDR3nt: TGTGCCAGTAGTCCACAAGCTCTTCGAGGTGAAAAACTGTTTTTT

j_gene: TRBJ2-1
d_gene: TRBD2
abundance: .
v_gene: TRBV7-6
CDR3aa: CASSLRTSLRNEQFF
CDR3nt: TGTGCCAGCAGCTTAAGGACTAGCCTTCGGAATGAGCAGTTCTTC

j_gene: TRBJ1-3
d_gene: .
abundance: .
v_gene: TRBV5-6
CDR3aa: CASSLPARSGNTIYF
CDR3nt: TGTGCCAGCAGCTTGCCGGCCAGGTCTGGAAACACCATATATTTT

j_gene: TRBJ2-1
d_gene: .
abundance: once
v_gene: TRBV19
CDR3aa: CASMPPGGRHNEQFF
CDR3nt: TGTGCCAGTATGCCCCCCGGAGGCAGACACAATGAGCAGTTCTTC